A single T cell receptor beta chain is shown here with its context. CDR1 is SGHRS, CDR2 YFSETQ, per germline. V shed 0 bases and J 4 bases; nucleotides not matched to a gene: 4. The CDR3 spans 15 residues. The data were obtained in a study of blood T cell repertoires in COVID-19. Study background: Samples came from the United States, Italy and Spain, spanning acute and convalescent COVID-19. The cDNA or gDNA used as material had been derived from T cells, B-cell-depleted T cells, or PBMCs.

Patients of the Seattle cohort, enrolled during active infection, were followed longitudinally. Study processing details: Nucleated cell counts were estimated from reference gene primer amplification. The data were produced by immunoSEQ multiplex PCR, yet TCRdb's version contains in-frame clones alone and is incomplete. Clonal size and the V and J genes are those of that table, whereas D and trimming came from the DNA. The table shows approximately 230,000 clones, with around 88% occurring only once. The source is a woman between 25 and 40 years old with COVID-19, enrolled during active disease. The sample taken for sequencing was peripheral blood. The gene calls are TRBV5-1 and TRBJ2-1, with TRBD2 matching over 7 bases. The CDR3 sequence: CASSLGSSGYNEQFF. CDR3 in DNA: TGCGCCAGCAGCTTGGGGTCTAGCGGATACAATGAGCAGTTCTTC.